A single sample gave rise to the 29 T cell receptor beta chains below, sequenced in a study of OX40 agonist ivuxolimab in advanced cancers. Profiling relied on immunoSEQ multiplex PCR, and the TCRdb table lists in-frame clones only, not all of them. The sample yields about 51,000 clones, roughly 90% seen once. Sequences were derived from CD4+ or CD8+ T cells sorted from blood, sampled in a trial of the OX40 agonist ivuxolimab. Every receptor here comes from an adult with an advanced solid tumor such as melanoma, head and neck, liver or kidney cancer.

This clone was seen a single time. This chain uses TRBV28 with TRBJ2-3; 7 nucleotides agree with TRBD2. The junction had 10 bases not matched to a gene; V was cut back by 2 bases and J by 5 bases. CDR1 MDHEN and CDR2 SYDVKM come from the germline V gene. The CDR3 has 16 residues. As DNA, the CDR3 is TGTGCCAGCAGTTTAGGGGGGAGGGCCCGTAGAGATACGCAGTATTTT. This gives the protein CASSLGGRARRDTQYF.

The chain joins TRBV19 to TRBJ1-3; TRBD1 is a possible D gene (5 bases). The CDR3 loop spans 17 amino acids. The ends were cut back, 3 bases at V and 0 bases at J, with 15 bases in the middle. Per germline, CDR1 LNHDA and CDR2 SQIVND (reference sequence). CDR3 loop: CASSIWATDISGNTIYF. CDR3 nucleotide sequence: TGTGCCAGTAGTATTTGGGCGACAGACATCTCTGGAAACACCATATATTTT.

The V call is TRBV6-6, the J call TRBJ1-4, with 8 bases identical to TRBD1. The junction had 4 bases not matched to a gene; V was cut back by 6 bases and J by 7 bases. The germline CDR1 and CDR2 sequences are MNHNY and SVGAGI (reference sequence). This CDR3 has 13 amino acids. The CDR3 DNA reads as TGTGCCAGCAGCCTTACAGGGGGTGAAAAACTGTTTTTT. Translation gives CASSLTGGEKLFF.

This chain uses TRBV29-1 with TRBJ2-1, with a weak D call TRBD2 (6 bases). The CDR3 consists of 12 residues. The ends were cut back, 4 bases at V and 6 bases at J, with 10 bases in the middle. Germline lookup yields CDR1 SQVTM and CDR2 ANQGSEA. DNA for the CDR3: TGCAGCGTTGTTCCGCGGGGCAATGAGCAGTTCTTC. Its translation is CSVVPRGNEQFF.

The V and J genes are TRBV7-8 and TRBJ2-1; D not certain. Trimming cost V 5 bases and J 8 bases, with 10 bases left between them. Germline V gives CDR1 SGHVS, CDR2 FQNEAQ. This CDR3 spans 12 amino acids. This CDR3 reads CASSTFMDEQFF. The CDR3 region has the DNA TGTGCCAGCAGCACCTTTATGGATGAGCAGTTCTTC.

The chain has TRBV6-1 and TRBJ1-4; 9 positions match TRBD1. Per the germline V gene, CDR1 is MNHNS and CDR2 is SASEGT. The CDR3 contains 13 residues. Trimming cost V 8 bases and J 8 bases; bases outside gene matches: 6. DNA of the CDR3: TGTGCCAGCCAGGGACAGGGTAGCGAAAAACTGTTTTTT. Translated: CASQGQGSEKLFF.

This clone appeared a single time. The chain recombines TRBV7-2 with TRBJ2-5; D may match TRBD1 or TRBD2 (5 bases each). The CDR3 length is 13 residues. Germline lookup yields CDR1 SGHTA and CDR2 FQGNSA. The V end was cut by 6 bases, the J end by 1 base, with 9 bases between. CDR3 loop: CASRGVSQETQYF. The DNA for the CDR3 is TGTGCCAGCAGGGGGGTAAGCCAAGAGACCCAGTACTTC.

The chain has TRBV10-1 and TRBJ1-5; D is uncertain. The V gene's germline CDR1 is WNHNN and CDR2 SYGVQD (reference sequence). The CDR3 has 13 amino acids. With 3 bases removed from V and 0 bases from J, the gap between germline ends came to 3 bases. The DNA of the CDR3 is TGCGCCAGCAGTGACGGTAGCAATCAGCCCCAGCATTTT. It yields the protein CASSDGSNQPQHF.

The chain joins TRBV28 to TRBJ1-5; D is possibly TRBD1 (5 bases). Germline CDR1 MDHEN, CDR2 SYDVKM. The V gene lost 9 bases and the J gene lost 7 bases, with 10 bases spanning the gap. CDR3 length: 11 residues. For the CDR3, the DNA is TGTGCCAGTCGACAGTCCCAGCCCCAGCATTTT. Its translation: CASRQSQPQHF.

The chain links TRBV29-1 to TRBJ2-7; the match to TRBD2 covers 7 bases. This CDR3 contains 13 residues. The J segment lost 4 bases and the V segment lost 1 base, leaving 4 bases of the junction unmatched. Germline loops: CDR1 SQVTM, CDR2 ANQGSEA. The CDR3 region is CSVEAGGPYEQYF. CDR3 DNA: TGCAGCGTTGAAGCGGGAGGTCCGTACGAGCAGTACTTC.

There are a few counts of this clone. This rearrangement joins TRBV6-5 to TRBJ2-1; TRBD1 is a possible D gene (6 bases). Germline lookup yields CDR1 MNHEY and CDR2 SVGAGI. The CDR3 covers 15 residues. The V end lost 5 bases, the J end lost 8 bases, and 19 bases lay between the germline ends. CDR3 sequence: CASSPGDTRSDEQFF. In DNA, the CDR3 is TGTGCCAGCAGTCCTGGGGACACCCGTAGCGATGAGCAGTTCTTC.

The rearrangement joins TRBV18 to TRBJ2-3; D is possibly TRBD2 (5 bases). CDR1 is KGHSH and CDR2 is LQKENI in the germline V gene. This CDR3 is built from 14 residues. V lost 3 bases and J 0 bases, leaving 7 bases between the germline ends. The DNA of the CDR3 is TGTGCCAGCTCACCGGGAGCTAGCACAGATACGCAGTATTTT. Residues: CASSPGASTDTQYF.

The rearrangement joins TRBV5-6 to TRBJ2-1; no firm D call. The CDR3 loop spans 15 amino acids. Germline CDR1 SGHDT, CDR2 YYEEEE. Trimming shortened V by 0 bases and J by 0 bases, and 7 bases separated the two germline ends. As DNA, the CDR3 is TGTGCCAGCAGCTTGGGGGTGAGCTCCTACAATGAGCAGTTCTTC. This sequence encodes CASSLGVSSYNEQFF.

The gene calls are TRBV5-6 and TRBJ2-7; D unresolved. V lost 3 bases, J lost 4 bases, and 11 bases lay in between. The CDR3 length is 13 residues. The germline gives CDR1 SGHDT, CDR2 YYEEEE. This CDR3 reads CASSSALGYEQYF. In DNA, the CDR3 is TGTGCCAGCAGCTCGGCGTTAGGGTACGAGCAGTACTTC.

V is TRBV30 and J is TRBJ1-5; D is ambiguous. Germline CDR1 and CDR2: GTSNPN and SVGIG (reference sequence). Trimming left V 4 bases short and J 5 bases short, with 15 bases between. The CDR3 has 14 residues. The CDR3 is CAWTPGLGDQPQHF. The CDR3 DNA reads TGTGCCTGGACCCCTGGGCTGGGAGATCAGCCCCAGCATTTT. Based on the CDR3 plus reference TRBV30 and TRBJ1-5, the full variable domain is SQTIHQWPATLVQPVGSPLSLECTVEGTSNPNLYWYRQAAGRGLQLLFYSVGIGQISSEVPQNLSASRPQDRQFILSSKKLLLSDSGFYLCAWTPGLGDQPQHFGDGTRLSIL.

For the CDR3, the DNA is TGTGCCAGCAGTTTTCGGGGGGGTAATGAAAAACTGTTTTTT. Its protein is CASSFRGGNEKLFF. The V gene is TRBV28, the J gene TRBJ1-4, with a possible D match to TRBD1 (5 bases). Per germline, CDR1 MDHEN and CDR2 SYDVKM. V lost 3 bases and J 4 bases, leaving 9 bases between the germline ends. This CDR3 comprises 14 residues.

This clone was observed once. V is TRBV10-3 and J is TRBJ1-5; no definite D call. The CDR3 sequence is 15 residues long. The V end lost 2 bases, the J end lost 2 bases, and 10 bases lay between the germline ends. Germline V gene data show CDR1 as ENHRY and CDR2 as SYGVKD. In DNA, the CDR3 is TGTGCCATCAGTGAGCCAAGCAGTGGCAATCAGCCCCAGCATTTT. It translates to CAISEPSSGNQPQHF.

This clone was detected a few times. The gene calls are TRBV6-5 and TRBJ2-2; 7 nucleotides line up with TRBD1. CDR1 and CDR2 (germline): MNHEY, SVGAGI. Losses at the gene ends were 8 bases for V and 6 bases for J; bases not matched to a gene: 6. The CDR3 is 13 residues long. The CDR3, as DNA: TGTGCCAGCTGGGACAGCAGGTCCGGGGAGCTGTTTTTT. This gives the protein CASWDSRSGELFF.

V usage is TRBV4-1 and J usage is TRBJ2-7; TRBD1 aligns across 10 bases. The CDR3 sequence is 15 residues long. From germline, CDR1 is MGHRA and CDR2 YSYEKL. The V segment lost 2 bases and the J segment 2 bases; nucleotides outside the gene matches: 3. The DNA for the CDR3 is TGCGCCAGCAGCCAAAGGGGACAGGGGACCTACGAGCAGTACTTC. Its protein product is CASSQRGQGTYEQYF.

In nucleotides, the CDR3 is TGTGCCAGTAGTATAGGGCCCGGGACAGGGGACGGCTACACCTTC. Its translation is CASSIGPGTGDGYTF. The rearrangement uses TRBV19 and TRBJ1-2; TRBD1 matches 10 bases. Germline V gives CDR1 LNHDA, CDR2 SQIVND (reference sequence). V shed 1 base and J 8 bases; nucleotides not matched to a gene: 7. This CDR3 region has 15 residues.

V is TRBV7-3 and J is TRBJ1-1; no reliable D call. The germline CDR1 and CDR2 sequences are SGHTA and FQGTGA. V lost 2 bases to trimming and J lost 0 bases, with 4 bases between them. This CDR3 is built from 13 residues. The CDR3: CASSLYLNTEAFF. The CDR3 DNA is TGTGCCAGCAGCTTATACCTGAACACTGAAGCTTTCTTT. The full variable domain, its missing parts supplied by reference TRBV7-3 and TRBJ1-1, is GAGVSQTPSNKVTEKGKYVELRCDPISGHTALYWYRQSLGQGPEFLIYFQGTGAADDSGLPNDRFFAVRPEGSVSTLKIQRTERGDSAVYLCASSLYLNTEAFFGQGTRLTVV.

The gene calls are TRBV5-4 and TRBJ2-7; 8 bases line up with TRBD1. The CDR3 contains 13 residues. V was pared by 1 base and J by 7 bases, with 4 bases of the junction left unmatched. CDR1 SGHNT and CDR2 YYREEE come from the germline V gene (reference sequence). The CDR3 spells CASSLPRGREQYF. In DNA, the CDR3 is TGTGCCAGCAGCTTGCCCAGGGGGCGAGAGCAGTACTTC.

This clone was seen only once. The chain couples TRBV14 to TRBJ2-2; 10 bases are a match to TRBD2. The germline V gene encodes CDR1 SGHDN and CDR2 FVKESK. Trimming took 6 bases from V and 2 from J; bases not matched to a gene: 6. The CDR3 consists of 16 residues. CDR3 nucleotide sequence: TGTGCCAGCAGGGCCGCACTAGCGGGAAACACCGGGGAGCTGTTTTTT. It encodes CASRAALAGNTGELFF.

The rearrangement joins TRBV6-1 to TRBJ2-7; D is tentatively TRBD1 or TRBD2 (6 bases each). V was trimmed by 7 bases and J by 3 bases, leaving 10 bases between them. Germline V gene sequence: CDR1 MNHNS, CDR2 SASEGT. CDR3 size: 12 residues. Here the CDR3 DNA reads TGTGCCAGCACCAGGGGAGGCTACGAGCAGTACTTC. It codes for CASTRGGYEQYF.

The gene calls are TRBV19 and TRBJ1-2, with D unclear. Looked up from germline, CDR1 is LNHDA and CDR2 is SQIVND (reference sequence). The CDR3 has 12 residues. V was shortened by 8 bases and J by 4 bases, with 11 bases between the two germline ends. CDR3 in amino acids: CASQSVVYGYTF. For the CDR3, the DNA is TGTGCCAGTCAGTCAGTGGTCTATGGCTACACCTTC.

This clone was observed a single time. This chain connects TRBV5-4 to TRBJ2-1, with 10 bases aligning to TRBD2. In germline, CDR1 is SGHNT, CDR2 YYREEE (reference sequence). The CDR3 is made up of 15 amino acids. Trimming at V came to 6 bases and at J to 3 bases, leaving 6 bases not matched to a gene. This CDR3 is CASTLGTSDYNEQFF. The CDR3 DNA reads TGTGCCAGCACCCTGGGGACTAGCGACTACAATGAGCAGTTCTTC.

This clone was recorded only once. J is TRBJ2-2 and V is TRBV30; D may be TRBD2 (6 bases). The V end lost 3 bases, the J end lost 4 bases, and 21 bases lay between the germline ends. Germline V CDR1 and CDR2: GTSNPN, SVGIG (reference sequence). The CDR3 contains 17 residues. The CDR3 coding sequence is TGTGCCTGGAGAACTTACTGGGACTGGCGCGGCACCGGGGAGCTGTTTTTT. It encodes CAWRTYWDWRGTGELFF.

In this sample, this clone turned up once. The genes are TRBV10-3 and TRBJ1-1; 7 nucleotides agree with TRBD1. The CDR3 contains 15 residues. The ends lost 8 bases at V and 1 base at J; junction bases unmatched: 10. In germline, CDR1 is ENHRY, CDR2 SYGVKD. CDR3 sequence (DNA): TGTGCCATCGGGCCCACAGGGGTCACGAACACTGAAGCTTTCTTT. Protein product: CAIGPTGVTNTEAFF.

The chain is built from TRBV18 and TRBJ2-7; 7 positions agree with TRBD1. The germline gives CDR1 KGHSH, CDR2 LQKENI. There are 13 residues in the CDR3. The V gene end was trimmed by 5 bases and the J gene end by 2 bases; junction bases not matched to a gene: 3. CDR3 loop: CASSGDRTYEQYF. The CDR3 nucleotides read TGTGCCAGCTCAGGGGACAGAACCTACGAGCAGTACTTC.